Listed below are T cell receptor beta chains from one sample, sequenced in a study of control samples from healthy donors and cancer patients. This table comes from immunoSEQ multiplex PCR, and its TCRdb copy is limited to in-frame clones, with some not included. The sample records around 59,000 clones, more than 85% being singletons. The sample comprised PBMCs. Every receptor here comes from a man aged 35-49 years with colorectal cancer. The CDR3 runs from the conserved cysteine through the conserved F or W. A D gene is named only where the DNA matches it firmly. Only some rows state a clone size, as once, few, many or a class for expanded clones.

j_call	d_call	v_call	clone_size	cdr3_nt	cdr3_aa
TRBJ2-3	NA	TRBV19	once	TGTGCCAGTAGTTCCGTGAGGGGCGGCACAGATACGCAGTATTTT	CASSSVRGGTDTQYF
TRBJ1-3	NA	TRBV5-1	NA	TGCGCCAGCAGCTTGGAGGGTTTGGGTATGGCTGGAAACACCATATATTTT	CASSLEGLGMAGNTIYF
TRBJ1-4	NA	TRBV6-5	NA	TGTGCCAGCAAGAGGGGCTCAACTAATGAAAAACTGTTTTTT	CASKRGSTNEKLFF
TRBJ2-5	NA	TRBV7-3	NA	TGTGCCAGCAGTCCTAACCCCGGTAGTAAGGAGACCCAGTACTTC	CASSPNPGSKETQYF
TRBJ1-1	NA	TRBV25-1	NA	TGTGCCAGCAGTGAGGGACTTGTGAACACTGAAGCTTTCTTT	CASSEGLVNTEAFF
TRBJ1-1	NA	TRBV10-1	NA	TGCGCCAGCAGCGTTTCCACAGGGAACACTGAAGCTTTCTTT	CASSVSTGNTEAFF
TRBJ1-2	TRBD1	TRBV24-1	few	TGTGCCACCAGTGACGGAGGGACAGGCTATGGCTACACCTTC	CATSDGGTGYGYTF
TRBJ2-3	NA	TRBV6-5	NA	TGTGCCTCCCTCGAGGGCGCTATTAGCACAGATACGCAGTATTTT	CASLEGAISTDTQYF
TRBJ1-4	NA	TRBV5-1	NA	TGCGCCAGCAGCTTTCAGGGTAATGAAAAACTGTTTTTT	CASSFQGNEKLFF
TRBJ1-3	NA	TRBV12-1	NA	TGTGCCAGCAGCTTTGGGGTAACAGGGCTAAGCTCTGGAAACACCATATATTTT	CASSFGVTGLSSGNTIYF
TRBJ1-1	NA	TRBV29-1	NA	TGCAGCGCCCGAAGGGGGGGCCTGGACACTGAAGCTTTCTTT	CSARRGGLDTEAFF
TRBJ2-1	TRBD1	TRBV19	NA	TGTGCCAGTAGTTCGGACAGGGTCTATGAGCAGTTCTTC	CASSSDRVYEQFF
TRBJ1-1	NA	TRBV11-2	once	TGTGCCAGCACCCCCCGCGCGAACACTGAAGCTTTCTTT	CASTPRANTEAFF
TRBJ1-5	NA	TRBV5-1	NA	TGCGCCAGCAGCTTATTACCGGGGCAGAATCAGCCCCAGCATTTT	CASSLLPGQNQPQHF
TRBJ1-4	TRBD1	TRBV7-2	NA	TGTGCCAGCAGCCCCACAGGGGGCCGAAATGAAAAACTGTTTTTT	CASSPTGGRNEKLFF
TRBJ2-2	NA	TRBV5-4	NA	TGTGCCAGCAGCTTACTGCAGGGAAGGGGCCTCACCGGGGAGCTGTTTTTT	CASSLLQGRGLTGELFF
TRBJ1-6	NA	TRBV6-1	NA	TGTGCCAGCAGTGAATTCCCGGGTATGGGATCACCCCTCCACTTT	CASSEFPGMGSPLHF
TRBJ1-1	NA	TRBV14	NA	TGTGCCAGCAGCCAAGTAACGGGCACTGAAGCTTTCTTT	CASSQVTGTEAFF
TRBJ2-5	NA	TRBV6-5	NA	TGTGCCAGCGGGAGGACCAACCAAGAGACCCAGTACTTC	CASGRTNQETQYF
TRBJ2-3	NA	TRBV27	few	TGTGCCAGCAGCGACACGGGAGCGAGCACAGATACGCAGTATTTT	CASSDTGASTDTQYF
TRBJ1-3	NA	TRBV18	NA	TGTGCCAGCTCACCGGTCGGGGGGACCTCTGGAAACACCATATATTTT	CASSPVGGTSGNTIYF
TRBJ2-7	NA	TRBV20-1	NA	TGCAGTTCTAAGGGCTCCTACGAGCAGTACTTC	CSSKGSYEQYF
TRBJ1-6	NA	TRBV9	NA	TGTGCCAGCAGCGTACGAGGGACGGGGAATTCACCCCTCCACTTT	CASSVRGTGNSPLHF
TRBJ1-4	NA	TRBV7-8	NA	TGTGCCAGCAGCCCCGACAGTGGGCATGAAAAACTGTTTTTT	CASSPDSGHEKLFF
TRBJ2-5	NA	TRBV19	NA	TGTGCCAGTAGTCCCCGACTTGGTGCAGAGACCCAGTACTTC	CASSPRLGAETQYF
TRBJ1-5	TRBD1	TRBV6-2/TRBV6-3	NA	TGTGCCAGCAGTGACGGGACAGGTCCGAATCAGCCCCAGCATTTT	CASSDGTGPNQPQHF
TRBJ2-1	TRBD2	TRBV6-5	NA	TGTGCCAGCAGTTACCTGACTAGCGGGGGATACAATGAGCAGTTCTTC	CASSYLTSGGYNEQFF
TRBJ2-1	NA	TRBV9	NA	TGTGCCAGCAGCGTAGCTCCGAGCTCCTACAATGAGCAGTTCTTC	CASSVAPSSYNEQFF
TRBJ2-1	TRBD2	TRBV11-2	NA	TGTGCCAGCAGTTTGAGCGGGGGGGCTCGAGAGCAGTTCTTC	CASSLSGGAREQFF
TRBJ2-7	TRBD1	TRBV6-5	NA	TGTGCCAGCAGCCCGACAGGGCCCTACTCCTACGAGCAGTACTTC	CASSPTGPYSYEQYF
TRBJ1-2	NA	TRBV24-1	NA	TGTGCCACCAGTGATGCCAGCAACTATGGCTACACCTTC	CATSDASNYGYTF
TRBJ2-5	NA	TRBV5-1	few	TGCGCCAGCAACGGCGGAGGGCAAGAGACCCAGTACTTC	CASNGGGQETQYF
TRBJ2-7	NA	TRBV6-5	NA	TGTGCCGTCTCAAGGGCCGCATCCTACGAGCAGTACTTC	CAVSRAASYEQYF
TRBJ1-6	NA	TRBV5-1	NA	TGCGCCAGCGGAAGTGGACAGAGCTCCTATAATTCACCCCTCCACTTT	CASGSGQSSYNSPLHF
TRBJ2-3	NA	TRBV27	NA	TGTGCCAGCAGTTTATACTCTCCCACAGATACGCAGTATTTT	CASSLYSPTDTQYF
TRBJ1-5	NA	TRBV6-2/TRBV6-3	NA	TGTGCCAGCAGCCCTTCACAGGTCGGGATCGGTCAGCCCCAGCATTTT	CASSPSQVGIGQPQHF
TRBJ2-7	TRBD1	TRBV19	NA	TGTGCCAGTAGTATGACAGGGGACTCCTACGAGCAGTACTTC	CASSMTGDSYEQYF
TRBJ1-2	TRBD1	TRBV4-1	NA	TGCGCCAGCAGCCAAGAATGGGGACAGGGGGCGCGGGACTATGGCTACACCTTC	CASSQEWGQGARDYGYTF
TRBJ2-7	NA	TRBV6-1	NA	TGTGCCAGCCGTGACAGCGCCAGCTCCTACGAGCAGTACTTC	CASRDSASSYEQYF
TRBJ1-3	NA	TRBV7-6	NA	TGTGCCAGCAGCGCTACCTCAAGCTCTGGAAACACCATATATTTT	CASSATSSSGNTIYF
TRBJ1-6	NA	TRBV4-3	NA	TGCGCCAGCAGCCAATGGACGGCGGGGTCACCCCTCCACTTT	CASSQWTAGSPLHF
TRBJ2-5	NA	TRBV20-1	NA	TGCAGTGCTAGTCCGGGTTACTCGGTCTTTGAGACCCAGTACTTC	CSASPGYSVFETQYF
TRBJ1-3	NA	TRBV30	once	TGTGCCTGGTGGAACTCTGGAAACACCATATATTTT	CAWWNSGNTIYF